This T cell receptor beta chain comes out of a study of blood T cell repertoires in COVID-19. Whole-study context: Sources were T cells, B-cell-depleted T cells, or PBMCs; the material itself was cDNA or gDNA.

J lost 7 bases, V lost 7 bases, and 17 bases had no gene match. CDR1 and CDR2 from the germline V gene are LNHDA and SQIVND (reference sequence). The CDR3 runs to 17 residues. Per the authors' pipeline: Reference gene primer amplification gave estimated nucleated cell counts. TCRdb's copy holds only in-frame clones and misses some; the assay was immunoSEQ multiplex PCR. V, J and clone size reflect that table, while D and trimming were determined from the DNA. The sample has over 150,000 clones, 70% to 90% seen once. Sequencing was performed on peripheral blood. The clonotype comes from a man aged 55 to 69 with COVID-19, enrolled during active disease. V usage is TRBV19 and J usage is TRBJ1-4, with 8 bases fitting TRBD1. As DNA, the CDR3 is TGTGCCAGTATTCAAAGGCGAACAACAGGGGGAGGTGAAAAACTGTTTTTT. It codes for CASIQRRTTGGGEKLFF.